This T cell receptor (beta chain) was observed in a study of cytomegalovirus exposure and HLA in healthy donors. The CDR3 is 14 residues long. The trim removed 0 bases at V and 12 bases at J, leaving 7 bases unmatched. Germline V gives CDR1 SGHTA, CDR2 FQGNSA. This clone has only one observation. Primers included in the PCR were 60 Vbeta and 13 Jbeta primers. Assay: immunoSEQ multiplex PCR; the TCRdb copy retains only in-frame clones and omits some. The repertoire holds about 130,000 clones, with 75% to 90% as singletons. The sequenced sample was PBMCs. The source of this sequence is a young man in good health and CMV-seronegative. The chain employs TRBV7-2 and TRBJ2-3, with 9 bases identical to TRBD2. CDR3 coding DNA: TGTGCCAGCAGCTTAGCTTTTGCGGGGGGGGATCAGTATTTT. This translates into CASSLAFAGGDQYF.